The T cell receptor (beta chain) described here comes from a study of regulatory T cells in long-lasting Graves disease. Study-wide results and caveats: Accuracy was possibly reduced by small sample size. Blood alone, not thyroid tissue, was studied.

Germline V gene sequence: CDR1 SNHLY, CDR2 FYNNEI. This CDR3 is 17 amino acids long. Trimming removed 8 bases at V and 1 base at J, with 21 bases between. Notes on this clonotype: The target antigen is unknown. A much larger clone lies a single base off, so this may be a read error.

Specified time point: persistent/refractory GD, antithyroid drugs over 5 years with positive TRAb. Following extraction of RNA from PBMCs, that RNA was used to make the TCR library. Building of the TCR beta libraries involved iRepertoire HTBI primers and Arm-PCR of CDR3 regions. Using its own MiXCR run on the multiplex PCR reads, TCRdb lists one record per CDR3 protein. The profile covers 400,000 to 500,000 distinct CDR3 sequences, with approximately 22% appearing a single time and 13% to 15% taken by the ten largest. The sequencing used peripheral blood mononuclear cells (PBMCs), collected when the disease was refractory, from a patient treated with antithyroid drugs. The receptor was derived from a female donor with Graves disease. This rearrangement joins TRBV2 to TRBJ1-3; D unresolved. CDR3 in DNA: TGTGCCAGCCTTAGACCGACGGGCGGAGTTTCTGGAAACACCATATATTTT. Protein product: CASLRPTGGVSGNTIYF.